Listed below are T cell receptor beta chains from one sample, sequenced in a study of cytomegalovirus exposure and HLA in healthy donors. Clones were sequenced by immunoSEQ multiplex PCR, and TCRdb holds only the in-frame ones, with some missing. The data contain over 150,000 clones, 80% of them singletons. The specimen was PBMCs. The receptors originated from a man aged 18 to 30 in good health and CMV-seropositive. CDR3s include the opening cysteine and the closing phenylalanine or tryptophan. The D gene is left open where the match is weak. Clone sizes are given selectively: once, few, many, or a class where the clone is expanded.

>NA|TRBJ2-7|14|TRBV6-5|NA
TGTGCCAGCAGTTACCGGGGGTTTCCCTACGAGCAGTACTTC
CASSYRGFPYEQYF
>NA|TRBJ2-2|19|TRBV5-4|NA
TGTGCCAGCAGCCCCGCCTCCCACAGGGTAGGGGCTAACACCGGGGAGCTGTTTTTT
CASSPASHRVGANTGELFF
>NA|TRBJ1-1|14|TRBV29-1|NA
TGCAGCGTGGTGATACAGGTCATGAACACTGAAGCTTTCTTT
CSVVIQVMNTEAFF
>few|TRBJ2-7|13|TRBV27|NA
TGTGCCAGCAGTTTATCACGAGCCTACGAGCAGTACTTC
CASSLSRAYEQYF
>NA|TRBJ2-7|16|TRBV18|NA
TGTGCCAGCTCACCAATCGCCGGGACTCTTTCTGCCGAGCAGTACTTC
CASSPIAGTLSAEQYF
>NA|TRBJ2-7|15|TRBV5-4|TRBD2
TGTGCCAGCAGCTTTAGTCTAGCGGGTTCCTACGAGCAGTACTTC
CASSFSLAGSYEQYF
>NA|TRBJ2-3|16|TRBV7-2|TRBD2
TGTGCCAGCAGCTTATTCGGTCAGCGGGGGACAGATACGCAGTATTTT
CASSLFGQRGTDTQYF
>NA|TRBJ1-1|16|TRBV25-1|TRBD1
TGTGCCAGCAGTGACAACAGGGGGCGCGGATACACTGAAGCTTTCTTT
CASSDNRGRGYTEAFF
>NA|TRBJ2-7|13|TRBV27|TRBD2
TGTGCCAGCAGTTTAGGGACTAGCTACGAGCAGTACTTC
CASSLGTSYEQYF
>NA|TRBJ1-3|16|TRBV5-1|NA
TGCGCCAGCAGCCGGTCGGACAGAAGTTCTGGAAACACCATATATTTT
CASSRSDRSSGNTIYF
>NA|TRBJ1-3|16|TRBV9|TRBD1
TGTGCCAGCAGCGGGCGACAGGGGGAATCTGGAAACACCATATATTTT
CASSGRQGESGNTIYF
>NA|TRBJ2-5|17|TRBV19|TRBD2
TGTGCCAGTAGTATCGGGACTAGCGGGGGACTCCAAGAGACCCAGTACTTC
CASSIGTSGGLQETQYF
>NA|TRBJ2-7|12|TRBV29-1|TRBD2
TGCAGCGCCCGGGCGGGAGCTGGTGAGCAGTACTTC
CSARAGAGEQYF
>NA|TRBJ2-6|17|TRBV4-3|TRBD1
TGCGCCAGCAGCCACGGACAGGGAGGCACTGGGGCCAACGTCCTGACTTTC
CASSHGQGGTGANVLTF
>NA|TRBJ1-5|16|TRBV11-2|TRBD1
TGTGCCAGCAGCTTAGTCGGGTCAGGGGGGAAACAGCCCCAGCATTTT
CASSLVGSGGKQPQHF
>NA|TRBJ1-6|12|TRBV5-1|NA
TGCGCCAGCAGCTCCGGGGGTTCACCCCTCCACTTT
CASSSGGSPLHF
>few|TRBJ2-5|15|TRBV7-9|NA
TGTGCCAGCAGCTTAACCCCGGGTCAGCACGGGGCCCAGTACTTC
CASSLTPGQHGAQYF
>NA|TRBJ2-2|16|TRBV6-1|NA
TGTGCCAGCAGTGAATGGGCTTACGCGAACACCGGGGAGCTGTTTTTT
CASSEWAYANTGELFF
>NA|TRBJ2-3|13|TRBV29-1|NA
TGCAGCGTTGAAGGACAGTACACAGATACGCAGTATTTT
CSVEGQYTDTQYF
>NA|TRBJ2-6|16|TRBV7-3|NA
TGTGCCAGCAGCTTATCAGGGGACTCTGGGGCCAACGTCCTGACTTTC
CASSLSGDSGANVLTF
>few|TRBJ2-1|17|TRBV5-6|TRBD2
TGTGCCAGCAGCTTGAGGAAACTAGCGGGGGGGTACAATGAGCAGTTCTTC
CASSLRKLAGGYNEQFF
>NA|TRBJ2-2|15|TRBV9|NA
TGTGCCAGCAGCGTAGGCCCTATTAACACCGGGGAGCTGTTTTTT
CASSVGPINTGELFF
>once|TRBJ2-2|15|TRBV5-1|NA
TGCGCCAGCAGCTGGGAAGCGGTGAACACCGGGGAGCTGTTTTTT
CASSWEAVNTGELFF
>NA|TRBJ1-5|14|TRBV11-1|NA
TGTGCCAGCAGCTTAGGGCCTCGCAATCAGCCCCAGCATTTT
CASSLGPRNQPQHF
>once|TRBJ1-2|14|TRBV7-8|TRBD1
TGTGCCAGCAGCTTACCCCCCGTGACAGGGCGTTACACCTTC
CASSLPPVTGRYTF
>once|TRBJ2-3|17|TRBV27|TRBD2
TGTGCCGTGGGTGGGAAGACTAGCGTTCGCCGCACAGATACGCAGTATTTT
CAVGGKTSVRRTDTQYF
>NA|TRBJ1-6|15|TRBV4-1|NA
TGCGCCAGCAGCCAAGGGCACAGTGCTGGGGGGCCCCTCCACTTT
CASSQGHSAGGPLHF
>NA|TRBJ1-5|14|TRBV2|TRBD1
TGTGCCAGCAGTGTAGGACAGGCTCATCAGCCCCAGCATTTT
CASSVGQAHQPQHF
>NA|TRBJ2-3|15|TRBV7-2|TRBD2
TGTGCCAGCAGCTTAAGGCGGGGGAGCACAGATACGCAGTATTTT
CASSLRRGSTDTQYF
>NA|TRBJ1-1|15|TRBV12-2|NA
TGTGCAAGTCGCCGACAGGGCTTCATGAACACTGAAGCTTTCTTT
CASRRQGFMNTEAFF
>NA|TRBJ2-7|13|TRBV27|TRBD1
TGTGCCAGCAGTTCCGGGACAGCTAACGAGCAGTACTTC
CASSSGTANEQYF
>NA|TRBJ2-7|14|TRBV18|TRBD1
TGTGCCAGCTCCTTTGGGACAGGGGGCTTCGAGCAGTACTTC
CASSFGTGGFEQYF
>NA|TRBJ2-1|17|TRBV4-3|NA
TGCGCCAGCAGCCTAAGATTGGGGGACACTTACTACGATGAGCAGTTCTTC
CASSLRLGDTYYDEQFF
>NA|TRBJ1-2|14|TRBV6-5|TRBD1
TGTGCCAGCAGCCAAGGGACAGGGTTTACTGGCTACACCTTC
CASSQGTGFTGYTF
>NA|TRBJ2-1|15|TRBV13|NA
TGTGCCAGCAGCTACTCCAAGCGGAACAACAATGAGCAGTTCTTC
CASSYSKRNNNEQFF
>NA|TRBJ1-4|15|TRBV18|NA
TGTGCCAGCTCACCGAACTTACAGGGAATGGAAAAACTGTTTTTT
CASSPNLQGMEKLFF